What follows is one T cell receptor beta chain and its context. This clone's antigen is unknown. Qualities for individual bases were not recorded, and no much larger clone is one base off. PBMCs were isolated by Ficoll-Paque density gradient centrifugation. V lost 3 bases and J lost 8 bases, and the count of bases not matched to a germline gene is 6. The CDR3 has 14 amino acids, counting the end cysteine and phenylalanine. The DNA shown is the 42-base CDR3, in frame from base 1. From the germline V gene (reference sequence), CDR1 is DFQATT and CDR2 is SNEGSKA. The instrument given in TCRdb is Illumina NovaSeq 6000. TCRalpha and TCRbeta cDNA libraries were built by 5'RACE with constant-segment primers, adding sample barcodes and unique molecular identifiers. RNA was extracted from every sample with Trizol reagent. Library amplification was performed in two PCR steps, and a second sample barcode and Illumina TruSeq adapters were introduced in the second step. The libraries were sequenced on an Illumina NovaSeq using 2 x 150 bp paired-end reads. Per the source publication's procedure: The reads were demultiplexed and collapsed into UMI-guided consensus sequences using migec v1.2.7. With mixcr v2.1.11, UMI consensuses were aligned to TRA and TRB V and J templates and assembled into clonotypes. Clonotypes were classified as expanded or contracted when called significant by both edgeR and NoisET, with noise models trained on biological replicates. For edgeR calls, a false discovery rate-adjusted p below 0.01 and a log2 fold-change threshold of 1 were applied. As an exploratory analysis of dynamics, PCA with hierarchical clustering was applied to max-normalized trajectories of the 1000 most abundant clonotypes. Each responding clone was given a CD4 or CD8 phenotype based on the CD4+ and CD8+ repertoires, which had been sequenced separately. TCRdb cleaned the public reads at Q25 with fastp, built clones with MiXCR and kept in-frame beta chains. A single entry per CDR3 protein holds the most common genes and DNA from its merged rows. The authors' filters were not applied to this entry. The sample has 200,000 to 300,000 distinct CDR3 sequences on record, approximately 15% of them singletons. The ten largest account for 2.1% of the sample.

The sample belongs to a study of T-cell memory formation after mild COVID-19 (dated by TCRdb to about 2021). Notes on the research overall: TCR sequence clusters from the two donors were found to be largely donor specific. T-cell clones expanding and contracting after mild COVID-19 in a couple of donors were tracked by longitudinal TCRalpha and TCRbeta repertoire sequencing. The cohort was made up of two young adult volunteers, one female and one male, who were previously healthy.

The research as a whole found: The second-wave clones that peaked on day 37 were not confirmed to be SARS-CoV-2 specific. The detection of some responding clones in pre-infection memory suggests that pre-existing cross-reactive memory T cells joined the SARS-CoV-2 response. Contracting CD4+ clones appeared mostly in the CM and EM memory subsets, whereas CD8+ clones were enriched in EMRA. Balanced CD4/CD8 phenotypes were observed for clones contracting from day 15 to 85, whereas a bias towards CD4+ was observed for a second wave of clones expanding from day 15 to 37. Only two mild cases were covered by the study, and larger cohorts that include severe cases with pre-infection samples were considered necessary.

The TCR was taken from an adult woman who had mild COVID-19 (a few samples of this study predate the infection). The sample titles of this study are shuffled in the database, so cell type and time point are left out; the donor was told from shared clones. The receptor chain draws on TRBV20-1 and TRBJ2-1, and TRBD1 matches 11 of the central bases. Source material: PBMCs or a T cell subset sorted from them (not recorded which). The nucleotide sequence reads as follows: TGCAGTGCTAGCCTAGGACAGGGGGCCTATGAGCAGTTCTTC. It encodes CSASLGQGAYEQFF.